A selection of T cell receptor beta chains follows, all from one sample in a study of blood T cell repertoires in COVID-19. Clones were sequenced by immunoSEQ multiplex PCR, and TCRdb holds only the in-frame ones, with some missing. The sample shows 200,000 to 250,000 clones, about nine tenths of them seen only once. Sequences were obtained from peripheral blood. These receptors came from an older woman with acute or convalescent COVID-19. The CDR3 runs from the conserved cysteine through the conserved F or W. The D gene is left open where the match is weak. Clone size is given for some rows only: seen once, a few or many times, or a class if the clone is expanded.

>TRBJ1-3|.|TRBV5-1|.
TGCGCCAGCAGCTTGACATTCTTTCGCTCTGGAAACACCATATATTTT
CASSLTFFRSGNTIYF
>TRBJ1-2|.|TRBV19|TRBD1
TGTGCCAGTAGTATCTTGGCAGGGGGCGGGATGAACTATGGCTACACCTTC
CASSILAGGGMNYGYTF
>TRBJ1-2|few|TRBV5-4|.
TGTGCCAGCAGCCCTGTGGGGGGGCAACATGGCTACACCTTC
CASSPVGGQHGYTF
>TRBJ2-1|.|TRBV4-1|TRBD2
TGCGCCAGCCGAGGACTAGCGGAAAACAATGAGCAGTTCTTC
CASRGLAENNEQFF
>TRBJ1-1|.|TRBV29-1|.
TGCAGCGTTAGCCGTTTGTTGACTGAAGCTTTCTTT
CSVSRLLTEAFF
>TRBJ1-2|.|TRBV28|.
TGTGCCAGCAGTTCAGGGGCGGTTAACTATGGCTACACCTTC
CASSSGAVNYGYTF
>TRBJ1-2|.|TRBV18|.
TGTGCCAGCTCACCAGCTGGGAGTGGGGAGTATGGCTACACCTTC
CASSPAGSGEYGYTF
>TRBJ1-1|.|TRBV6-5|TRBD1
TGTGCCAGCAGTCTACGACAGGGGGTGAACACTGAAGCTTTCTTT
CASSLRQGVNTEAFF
>TRBJ2-1|.|TRBV18|.
TGTGCCAGCTCACCAGCTAAGTTCGTGGCCTACAATGAGCAGTTCTTC
CASSPAKFVAYNEQFF
>TRBJ1-1|.|TRBV18|.
TGTGCCAGCTCCCACGACAGAGCCAGCACTGAAGCTTTCTTT
CASSHDRASTEAFF
>TRBJ1-2|.|TRBV7-2|.
TGTGCCAGCAGCTTGTACGGGGGGGGCTACACCTTC
CASSLYGGGYTF
>TRBJ1-6|.|TRBV30|.
TGTGCCTGGACCTTATCCTATAATTCACCCCTCCACTTT
CAWTLSYNSPLHF
>TRBJ2-1|once|TRBV6-2/TRBV6-3|TRBD2
TGTGCCAGCAGTTCCCGCTGGACTAGCGGGGGGAATGAGCAGTTCTTC
CASSSRWTSGGNEQFF
>TRBJ1-2|.|TRBV14|TRBD1
TGTGCCAGCAGCCGGACAGGGAGGACTTATGGCTACACCTTC
CASSRTGRTYGYTF
>TRBJ2-2|.|TRBV7-2|.
TGTGCCAGCAGCTTAGCCCTTGGAGGGAGCGGGGAGCTGTTTTTT
CASSLALGGSGELFF
>TRBJ2-7|.|TRBV4-2|TRBD2
TGTGCCAGCAGCCAAGAGGTCCTAGCGGGGGCCCTGCAGTACTTC
CASSQEVLAGALQYF
>TRBJ1-5|.|TRBV19|.
TGTGCCGCCGCCCCGGGGTTGAATCAGCCCCAGCATTTT
CAAAPGLNQPQHF
>TRBJ1-4|.|TRBV3-1/TRBV3-2|TRBD1
TGTGCCAGCAGCCCTAGGGGGCTGAGTGGTGAAAAACTGTTTTTT
CASSPRGLSGEKLFF
>TRBJ2-7|.|TRBV15|TRBD2
TGTGCCACCAGCAGAGTACAATTTACTAGCGGCTCCTACGAGCAGTACTTC
CATSRVQFTSGSYEQYF
>TRBJ2-7|.|TRBV25-1|TRBD1
TGTGCCAGCAGTAGGACAGGGGCCTCCTCCTACGAGCAGTACTTC
CASSRTGASSYEQYF
>TRBJ1-5|.|TRBV6-5|.
TGTGCCAGTGACAGGAATAGCAATCAGCCCCAGCATTTT
CASDRNSNQPQHF
>TRBJ1-6|.|TRBV30|.
TGTGCCTGGAGTGTAATCCAGAATAATTCACCCCTCCACTTT
CAWSVIQNNSPLHF
>TRBJ1-4|.|TRBV5-1|.
TGCGCCAGCAGCTTGGCCGGAGGGGAAAATGAAAAACTGTTTTTT
CASSLAGGENEKLFF
>TRBJ1-5|.|TRBV19|.
TGTGCCAGTACCCCGCAGGGGCAGGGTAGCAATCAGCCCCAGCATTTT
CASTPQGQGSNQPQHF
>TRBJ2-1|.|TRBV18|TRBD2
TGTGCCAGCTCAGCGGGACTAGCGGGTCCCTACAATGAGCAGTTCTTC
CASSAGLAGPYNEQFF
>TRBJ2-2|once|TRBV6-5|.
TGTGCCAGCAGTTATAGGACACCGAACACCGGGGAGCTGTTTTTT
CASSYRTPNTGELFF
>TRBJ1-1|.|TRBV5-1|.
TGCGCCAGCCGCGAAGGACAGTCGAACACTGAAGCTTTCTTT
CASREGQSNTEAFF
>TRBJ1-2|.|TRBV28|.
TGTGCCAGCAGTAGTTCAGGGTATGGCTACACCTTC
CASSSSGYGYTF
>TRBJ2-7|.|TRBV9|TRBD1
TGTGCCAGCAGCGCCCCGGACAGGGTTCACGAGCAGTACTTC
CASSAPDRVHEQYF
>TRBJ2-1|.|TRBV14|TRBD2
TGTGCCAGCAGCACTAGGGGGACTAGCGGGGATTTCAGCTCCTACAATGAGCAGTTCTTC
CASSTRGTSGDFSSYNEQFF
>TRBJ1-2|once|TRBV3-1/TRBV3-2|.
TGTGCCAGCAGCCACCAGACCACCCGGGGAGTGGGAGGCTACACCTTC
CASSHQTTRGVGGYTF
>TRBJ2-7|.|TRBV15|TRBD1
TGTGCCACCAGCAGAAATAGACAGGGGGCCTACGAGCAGTACTTC
CATSRNRQGAYEQYF
>TRBJ1-4|.|TRBV24-1|.
TGTGCCGCCGCGTTTGAAAAACTGTTTTTT
CAAAFEKLFF
>TRBJ2-7|.|TRBV6-5|.
TGTGCCAGCAGTTACCGTCTACAGGGATCCTACGAGCAGTACTTC
CASSYRLQGSYEQYF
>TRBJ2-2|once|TRBV6-1|TRBD1
TGTGCCAGCAGTGAAGGGACTCCGGGACAGAGGAACACCGGGGAGCTGTTTTTT
CASSEGTPGQRNTGELFF
>TRBJ2-1|.|TRBV28|TRBD1
TGTGCCAGCAGTTTACCCGGGACAGGGTACAATGAGCAGTTCTTC
CASSLPGTGYNEQFF
>TRBJ2-7|.|TRBV27|.
TGTGCCAGCAGCCGAGGGGGACAAGTCTATCTCTACGAGCAGTACTTC
CASSRGGQVYLYEQYF
>TRBJ1-3|.|TRBV28|TRBD1
TGTGCCAGCAGTAAGACCGGGACAGGCGGAAACACCATATATTTT
CASSKTGTGGNTIYF
>TRBJ1-6|once|TRBV7-9|.
TGTGCCAGCAGCTTAGCTGTCAGGCATTCACCCCTCCACTTT
CASSLAVRHSPLHF
>TRBJ1-5|.|TRBV27|.
TGTGCCAGCAGTTTATCGAGAACAGGGACTAGCAATCAGCCCCAGCATTTT
CASSLSRTGTSNQPQHF
>TRBJ2-6|.|TRBV6-5|.
TGTGCCAGCATAAGAACGGGATCTGGGGCCAACGTCCTGACTTTC
CASIRTGSGANVLTF
>TRBJ2-7|.|TRBV9|.
TGTGCCAGCAGCCTTCGTCTAGGGGCCCTGGGTTCCGAGCAGTACTTC
CASSLRLGALGSEQYF
>TRBJ1-2|.|TRBV6-4|TRBD1
TGTGCCAGCAGTGGCCCGGGGACAGGAACGGAACTATACACCTTC
CASSGPGTGTELYTF
>TRBJ2-3|.|TRBV7-9|.
TGTGCCAGCAGCTTAGATGGTGTGGAGCTTGGGGATACGCAGTATTTT
CASSLDGVELGDTQYF
>TRBJ2-5|.|TRBV9|.
TGTGCCAGCAGCGTAGGGAGCGCGGGGCAAGAGACCCAGTACTTC
CASSVGSAGQETQYF
>TRBJ1-4|.|TRBV9|.
TGTGCCAGCAGCCCTCCCCAGGGGACGGGTAATGAAAAACTGTTTTTT
CASSPPQGTGNEKLFF